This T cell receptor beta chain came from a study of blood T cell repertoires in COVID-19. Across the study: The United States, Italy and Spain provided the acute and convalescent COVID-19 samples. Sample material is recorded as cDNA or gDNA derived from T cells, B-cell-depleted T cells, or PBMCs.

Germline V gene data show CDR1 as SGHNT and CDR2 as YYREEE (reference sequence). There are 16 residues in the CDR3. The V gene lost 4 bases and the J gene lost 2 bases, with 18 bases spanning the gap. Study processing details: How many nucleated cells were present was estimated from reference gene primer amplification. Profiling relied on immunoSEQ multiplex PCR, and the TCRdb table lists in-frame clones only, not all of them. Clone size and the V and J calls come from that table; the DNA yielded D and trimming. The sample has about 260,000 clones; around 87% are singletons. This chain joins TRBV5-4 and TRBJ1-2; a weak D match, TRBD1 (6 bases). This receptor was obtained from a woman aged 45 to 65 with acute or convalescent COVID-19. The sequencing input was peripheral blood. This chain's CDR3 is CASSRWGRGANYGYTF. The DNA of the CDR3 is TGTGCCAGCAGCCGTTGGGGGCGGGGGGCGAACTATGGCTACACCTTC.